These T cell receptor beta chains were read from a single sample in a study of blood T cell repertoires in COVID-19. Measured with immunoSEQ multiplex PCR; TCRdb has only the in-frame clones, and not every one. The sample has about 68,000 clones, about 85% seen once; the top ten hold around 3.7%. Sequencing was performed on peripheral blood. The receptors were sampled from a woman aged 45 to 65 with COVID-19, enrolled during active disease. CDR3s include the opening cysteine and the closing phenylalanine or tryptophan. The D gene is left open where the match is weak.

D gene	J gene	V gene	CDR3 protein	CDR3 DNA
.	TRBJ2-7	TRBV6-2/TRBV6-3	CASSYARIYEQYF	TGTGCCAGCAGTTACGCCAGGATCTACGAGCAGTACTTC
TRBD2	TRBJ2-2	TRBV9	CASSVGAGASRWELFF	TGTGCCAGCAGCGTAGGAGCGGGAGCCTCTCGTTGGGAGCTGTTTTTT
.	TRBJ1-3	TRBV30	CAWSVKQGSGNTIYF	TGTGCCTGGAGTGTTAAACAGGGATCTGGAAACACCATATATTTT
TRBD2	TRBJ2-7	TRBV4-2	CASSQGTSGTSYEQYF	TGTGCCAGCAGCCAAGGGACTAGCGGAACCTCCTACGAGCAGTACTTC
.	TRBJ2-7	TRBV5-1	CASSLKQASPYEQYF	TGCGCCAGCAGCTTGAAACAGGCTAGTCCCTACGAGCAGTACTTC
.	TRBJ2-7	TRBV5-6	CASRLTGGDEQYF	TGTGCCAGCAGATTGACAGGTGGGGACGAGCAGTACTTC
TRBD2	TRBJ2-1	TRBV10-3	CAIRGASGIYNEQFF	TGTGCCATCCGCGGCGCTAGCGGGATTTACAATGAGCAGTTCTTC
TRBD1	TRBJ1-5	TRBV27	CASSPITGGDQPQHF	TGTGCCAGCAGTCCTATAACAGGGGGCGATCAGCCCCAGCATTTT
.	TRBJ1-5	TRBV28	CASSLPGVNQPQHF	TGTGCCAGCAGTTTACCAGGGGTCAATCAGCCCCAGCATTTT
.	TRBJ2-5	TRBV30	CAWSVVAGETQYF	TGTGCCTGGAGTGTAGTGGCCGGGGAGACCCAGTACTTC
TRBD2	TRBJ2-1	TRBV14	CASSLGLGPYNEQFF	TGTGCCAGCAGCCTAGGACTAGGGCCTTACAATGAGCAGTTCTTC
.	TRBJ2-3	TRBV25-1	CASSGLDTQYF	TGTGCCAGCAGTGGGCTAGATACGCAGTATTTT
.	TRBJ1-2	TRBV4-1	CASSQDQRLGYGYTF	TGCGCCAGCAGCCAAGATCAGAGGCTCGGCTATGGCTACACCTTC
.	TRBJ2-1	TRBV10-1	CASKGAYSYNEQFF	TGCGCCTCCAAGGGAGCCTACTCCTACAATGAGCAGTTCTTC
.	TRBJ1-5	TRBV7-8	CASSAGQITWGNQPQHF	TGTGCCAGCAGCGCCGGACAGATCACCTGGGGCAATCAGCCCCAGCATTTT
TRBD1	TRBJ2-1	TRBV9	CASSVVDRADEQFF	TGTGCCAGCAGCGTAGTGGACAGGGCCGATGAGCAGTTCTTC
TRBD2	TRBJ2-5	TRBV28	CASSFRGGRETQYF	TGTGCCAGCAGTTTCCGCGGCGGGAGGGAGACCCAGTACTTC